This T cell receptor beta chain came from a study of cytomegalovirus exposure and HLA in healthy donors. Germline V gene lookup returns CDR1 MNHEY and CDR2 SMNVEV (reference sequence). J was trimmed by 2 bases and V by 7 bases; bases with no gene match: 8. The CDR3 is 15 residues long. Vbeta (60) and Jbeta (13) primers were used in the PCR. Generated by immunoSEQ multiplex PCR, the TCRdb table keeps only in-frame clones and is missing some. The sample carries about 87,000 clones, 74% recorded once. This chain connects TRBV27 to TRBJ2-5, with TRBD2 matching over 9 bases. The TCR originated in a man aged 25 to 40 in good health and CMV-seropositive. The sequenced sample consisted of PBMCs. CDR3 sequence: CASTSAAGGQETQYF. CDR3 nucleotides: TGTGCCAGCACTTCGGCAGCGGGGGGACAAGAGACCCAGTACTTC.